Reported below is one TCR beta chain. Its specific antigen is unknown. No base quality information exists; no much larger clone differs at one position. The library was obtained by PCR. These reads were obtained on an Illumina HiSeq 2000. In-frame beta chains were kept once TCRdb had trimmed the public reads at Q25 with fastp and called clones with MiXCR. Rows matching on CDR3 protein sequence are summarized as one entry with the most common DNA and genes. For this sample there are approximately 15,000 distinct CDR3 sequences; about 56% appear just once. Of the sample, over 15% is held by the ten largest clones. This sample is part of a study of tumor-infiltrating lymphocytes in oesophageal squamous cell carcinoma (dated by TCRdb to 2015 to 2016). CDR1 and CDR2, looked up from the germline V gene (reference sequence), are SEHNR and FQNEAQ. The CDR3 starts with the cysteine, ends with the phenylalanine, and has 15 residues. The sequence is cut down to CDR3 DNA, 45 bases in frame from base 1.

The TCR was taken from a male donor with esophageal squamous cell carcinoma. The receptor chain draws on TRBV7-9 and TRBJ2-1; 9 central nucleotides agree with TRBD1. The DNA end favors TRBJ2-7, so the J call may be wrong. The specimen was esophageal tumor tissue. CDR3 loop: CASSLTTGQGYEQYF. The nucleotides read TGTGCCAGCAGCCTGACTACGGGACAGGGCTACGAGCAGTACTTC.